This TCR beta chain was obtained from a study of vaccination and CD4 T cells after COVID-19. Study information: Researchers treated cells with overlapping spike peptides taken from SARS-CoV-2, HCoV-NL63, HCoV-OC43 and HCoV-229E.

Indicated treatment: approximately 10-day PBMC culture with coronavirus spike peptide pools or control peptides (ViraFEST assay). The ViraFEST method relied on peptide pools to expand antigen-specific T cells, followed by TCR sequencing. Oncomine TCR Beta short-read sequencing was applied to DNA from cultured CD4+ T cells. The template was genomic DNA from cultured CD4+ T cells. MiXCR, run by TCRdb on the PCR reads, gives a single entry per CDR3 protein. Of under 20,000 distinct CDR3 sequences listed, more than 45% were seen once; the top ten hold 8% to 10%. Germline V lookup: CDR1 SGHRS, CDR2 YFSETQ. The CDR3 runs to 15 residues. V lost 0 bases and J 0 bases, leaving 8 bases between the germline ends. This clonotype occurred a few times. Its antigen remains unknown.

The receptor's source is a human donor who had recovered from COVID-19. This chain links TRBV5-1 with TRBJ2-3; tentatively, D is TRBD2 (6 bases). The sequenced material came from CD4+ T cells from blood, cultured in vitro. CDR3 sequence reads: CASSLVAESTDTQYF. The CDR3 coding sequence is TGCGCCAGCAGCTTGGTAGCGGAGAGCACAGATACGCAGTATTTT.